The clone carrying this TCR beta chain was seen more than once but under ten times. The sample belongs to a study of blood T cell repertoires in COVID-19. Turning to the study itself: The origin of the acute and convalescent COVID-19 samples was the United States, Italy and Spain. The analysed material was cDNA or gDNA that came from T cells, B-cell-depleted T cells, or PBMCs.

In the authors' workflow: Estimation of nucleated cell counts relied on the amplification of reference gene primers. Libraries were prepared by immunoSEQ multiplex PCR; TCRdb keeps only in-frame clonotypes and omits some of them. Clone size and the V and J calls come from that table; the DNA yielded D and trimming. The table shows about 300,000 clones, with roughly 90% occurring only once. Material: peripheral blood. This receptor was identified in a man between 18 and 29 years old who had recovered from COVID-19.

For the CDR3, the DNA is TGTGCCAGCAGCTTGGCTGGCCACTCCTACAATGAGCAGTTCTTC. Residues: CASSLAGHSYNEQFF. This chain uses TRBV5-4 with TRBJ2-1; D unresolved. V lost 0 bases and J 0 bases, leaving 7 bases between the germline ends. CDR1 and CDR2 from the germline V gene are SGHNT and YYREEE (reference sequence). CDR3 length equals 15 residues.